Following are 9 T cell receptor beta chains from one sample sequenced in a study of spatial heterogeneity in lung cancer (dated by TCRdb to the late 2010s). Reading the label with the study, this specimen's time point is: blood at routine non-recurrence follow-up after resection. Whole RNA extracted from tumor and nontumor lung tissue, or from cryopreserved PBMC samples, was used for TCR sequencing without cell sorting. The library was produced with 5' RACE. The instrument given in TCRdb is NextSeq 500. Clones were called with MiXCR by TCRdb after fastp trimmed the public reads at Q25, and only in-frame beta chains were retained. Under each unique CDR3 protein, matching rows form one entry showing the most common genes and DNA. The sample includes 50,000 to 60,000 distinct CDR3 sequences, with 7.4% observed a single time. The leading ten clones occupy roughly 37% of the sample. This material consisted of PBMCs, taken at follow-up. The receptor set was obtained from a female donor with early-stage non-small cell lung cancer.

This clonotype was observed many times. The chain carries TRBV12-3 or TRBV12-4 and TRBJ2-7, with D possibly being TRBD1 (6 bases). This CDR3 has 16 residues. V was trimmed by 3 bases and J by 0 bases, leaving 15 bases between them. The CDR3 region is CASSLAQGSSSYEQYF. As DNA, the CDR3 is TGTGCCAGCAGTTTGGCGCAGGGGAGCAGCTCCTACGAGCAGTACTTC.

V is TRBV20-1 and J is TRBJ1-6; perhaps TRBD1 as D (5 bases). Germline V CDR1 and CDR2: DFQATT, SNEGSKA (reference sequence). Between the trimmed V and J ends, which lost 6 bases and 7 bases, there was a span of 19 bases. The CDR3 runs to 15 residues. The CDR3 region is CSAPGRGGENSPLHF. The CDR3, as DNA: TGCAGTGCGCCGGGGCGAGGAGGGGAGAATTCACCCCTCCACTTT.

The V gene is TRBV15, the J gene TRBJ2-5; D perhaps matches TRBD1 (5 bases). The germline CDR1 and CDR2 sequences are LNHNV and YYDKDF (reference sequence). V was clipped by 5 bases and J by 3 bases, with 16 bases between them. The CDR3 is 15 residues long. DNA of the CDR3: TGTGCCACCAGCCGGTACTGGGGCTCGAAAGAGACCCAGTACTTC. Protein: CATSRYWGSKETQYF.

The sample holds a few counts of this clonotype. The rearrangement joins TRBV11-2 to TRBJ2-3; the match to TRBD1 covers 8 bases. The CDR3 covers 13 residues. Germline V lookup: CDR1 SGHAT, CDR2 FQNNGV. V was pared by 8 bases and J by 7 bases, with 8 bases of the junction left unmatched. The CDR3: CASWAGGLHTQYF. CDR3 DNA sequence: TGTGCCAGCTGGGCAGGGGGCCTGCATACGCAGTATTTT.

This clonotype was counted between two and nine times. J is TRBJ2-3 and V is TRBV7-9; the D is unclear. The CDR3 extends over 14 amino acids. V lost 1 base to trimming and J lost 2 bases, with 7 bases between them. Germline lookup yields CDR1 SEHNR and CDR2 FQNEAQ (reference sequence). Written as DNA, the CDR3 is TGTGCCAGCAGCTTAGGCAGAACCACAGATACGCAGTATTTT. It is translated as CASSLGRTTDTQYF.

This clonotype appeared many times. The chain couples TRBV27 to TRBJ2-7, with D uncertain. This CDR3 has 15 residues. V was clipped by 5 bases and J by 0 bases, with 14 bases between them. Germline V gene lookup returns CDR1 MNHEY and CDR2 SMNVEV (reference sequence). The CDR3 spells CASSPSVALSYEQYF. The DNA of the CDR3 is TGTGCCAGCAGTCCCTCAGTAGCCCTCTCCTACGAGCAGTACTTC.

This clonotype was found many times. The V and J genes are TRBV20-1 and TRBJ2-7; 7 nucleotides align to TRBD1. CDR1 and CDR2 from the germline V gene are DFQATT and SNEGSKA (reference sequence). J gave up 3 bases and V 6 bases, and 2 bases lay outside the gene matches. The CDR3 spans 11 residues. CDR3 sequence reads: CSARQGYEQYF. In DNA, the CDR3 is TGCAGTGCGCGACAGGGCTACGAGCAGTACTTC.

This clonotype was seen more than once but under ten times. The gene calls are TRBV6-5 and TRBJ2-3, with TRBD1 matching over 7 bases. Germline V gene sequence: CDR1 MNHEY, CDR2 SVGAGI. The CDR3 consists of 13 residues. V shed 4 bases, J shed 12 bases, and the junction held 10 bases outside the gene matches. The CDR3 coding sequence is TGTGCCAGCAGTTCCAACCGGGACAGTCCCCAGTATTTT. Its translation is CASSSNRDSPQYF.

This clonotype has a count of ten or more. V gene TRBV15 combines with J gene TRBJ2-1; 8 bases agree with TRBD2. CDR3 length: 15 residues. V lost 1 base to trimming and J lost 8 bases; unmatched junction nucleotides: 7. CDR1 LNHNV and CDR2 YYDKDF come from the germline V gene (reference sequence). CDR3 protein: CATSRAGTREDEQFF. The CDR3 region has the DNA TGTGCCACCAGCAGAGCCGGGACTAGAGAGGATGAGCAGTTCTTC.